This T cell receptor beta chain came from a study of blood T cell repertoires in COVID-19. Across the study: Acute-phase and convalescent COVID-19 samples originated in the United States, Italy and Spain. T cells, B-cell-depleted T cells, or PBMCs provided the cDNA or gDNA that served as material.

Original processing notes: Nucleated cell counts were estimated from reference gene primer amplification. TCRdb keeps only in-frame clones here, not all; method: immunoSEQ multiplex PCR. Clone size and V and J calls were adopted from that table, with D and trimming inferred from the DNA. The sample has approximately 75,000 clones, approximately 82% seen once; the top ten hold under 25%. This CDR3 is 15 amino acids long. V was shortened by 4 bases and J by 0 bases, with 13 bases between the two germline ends. Germline CDR1 reads SGHDT; CDR2 reads YYEEEE. The clonotype originates from a woman aged 45-65 years with acute or convalescent COVID-19. The specimen was peripheral blood. The chain uses TRBV5-6 and TRBJ1-2, with D possibly being TRBD1 (6 bases). Here the CDR3 DNA reads TGTGCCAGCAGCATACTGACAGGAGCTAACTATGGCTACACCTTC. The encoded protein is CASSILTGANYGYTF.